Here is one T cell receptor beta chain with its context. Antigen unknown. This record belongs to a study of beta chain features in type 1 diabetes. The V gene lost 3 bases and the J gene lost 10 bases, with 21 bases spanning the gap. The CDR3 has 16 amino acids. Germline CDR1 MNHEY, CDR2 SVGAGI. Points from the study as a whole: All four CD4+ subsets from Type 1 diabetes patients carried moderately but significantly shorter TCRB CDR3s. PCR may have favored shorter templates equally in patients and controls.

Sorting with CD45RO/CCR7/CD25/CD127/CD95/CD27 yielded naive, central memory, regulatory and stem-like memory CD4+ cells. The investigators reverse transcribed all of the isolated RNA, so they sequenced expressed TCRB transcripts. The repertoire was sequenced with immunoSEQ multiplex PCR; TCRdb's copy has only in-frame clones and lacks some. The sample includes 900,000 or so clones, around a sixth of them seen just once. This sequence originates from a woman under 30 in good health. Sample: naive CD4+ T cells from blood. J is TRBJ1-4 and V is TRBV6-5; D not resolved. The CDR3 DNA is TGTGCCAGCAGTTATTTGGGCAGCCCCAACGACGGAAAACTGTTTTTT. Translating gives CASSYLGSPNDGKLFF.